This entry lists 15 T cell receptor beta chains sequenced from one sample in a study of T cell clusters in autoimmune cytopenias. TRB rearrangements were amplified by touch-down multiplex PCR with mixed TRB-A/B primers. TCRdb re-called the multiplex PCR reads, yielding one record per CDR3 amino acid sequence without DNA. The sample data list 9,000 to 13,000 distinct CDR3 sequences. TRB was amplified from approximately 230 ng of peripheral blood genomic DNA per sample. The data were also submitted as part of a second study, on T cell repertoires in aging, cancer and after chemotherapy.

Source material: peripheral blood. The receptors come from a human donor in good health.

The rearrangement joins TRBV10-3 to TRBJ1-4. The CDR3 is 15 amino acids. Per the germline V gene, CDR1 is ENHRY and CDR2 is SYGVKD. CDR3 in amino acids: CAISEERATNEKLFF.

The rearrangement uses TRBV29-1 and TRBJ1-1; without DNA, the TCRdb call of TRBD1 cannot be checked. The CDR3 is made up of 14 amino acids. From germline, CDR1 is SQVTM and CDR2 ANQGSEA. The CDR3 sequence is CSVSQGSLRTEAFF.

The V and J genes are TRBV19 and TRBJ1-2; TCRdb outputs TRBD1, but without DNA this stays unchecked. The CDR3 is 14 residues long. Looked up from germline, CDR1 is LNHDA and CDR2 is SQIVND (reference sequence). CDR3 in amino acids: CASSDTGTAYGYTF.

The chain recombines TRBV5-4 with TRBJ2-6. Germline-derived CDR1 and CDR2 are SGHNT and YYREEE (reference sequence). CDR3 size: 14 residues. CDR3: CASSPRIEGNVLTF.

V usage is TRBV9 and J usage is TRBJ2-5. This CDR3 is built from 15 residues. Per the germline V gene, CDR1 is SGDLS and CDR2 is YYNGEE. CDR3 amino acids: CASSTLPTPQETQYF.

The chain uses TRBV5-6 and TRBJ2-3; the TCRdb call, TRBD2, lacks DNA for checking. The CDR3 length is 11 residues. CDR1 is SGHDT, CDR2 YYEEEE, per germline. The CDR3 region is CASRSGSTQYF.

The rearrangement uses TRBV15 and TRBJ1-2. CDR3 size: 12 residues. Germline V CDR1 and CDR2: LNHNV, YYDKDF (reference sequence). The CDR3 loop reads CATSRQSYGYTF.

The chain joins TRBV12-3 or TRBV12-4 to TRBJ1-5; absent DNA, TCRdb's TRBD1 call cannot be checked. The CDR3 covers 15 residues. The CDR3: CASTRDRNSNQPQHF.

The rearrangement joins TRBV5-1 to TRBJ2-5; the TCRdb call, TRBD2, lacks DNA for checking. The CDR3 covers 16 residues. Germline V CDR1 and CDR2: SGHRS, YFSETQ. This chain's CDR3 is CASSPGTSGGQETQYF. Full variable domain (rest looked up from reference TRBV5-1 and TRBJ2-5): KAGVTQTPRYLIKTRGQQVTLSCSPISGHRSVSWYQQTPGQGLQFLFEYFSETQRNKGNFPGRFSGRQFSNSRSEMNVSTLELGDSALYLCASSPGTSGGQETQYFGPGTRLLVL.

CDR3: CASSLVTGAGYGYTF. This rearrangement joins TRBV5-6 to TRBJ1-2; TCRdb returns TRBD1, unconfirmable since there is no DNA. This CDR3 spans 15 amino acids. In germline, CDR1 is SGHDT, CDR2 YYEEEE.

The chain recombines TRBV19 with TRBJ2-2; with no DNA, the TCRdb D assignment of TRBD2 cannot be verified. Germline CDR1 and CDR2: LNHDA and SQIVND (reference sequence). The CDR3 contains 14 residues. CDR3 in amino acids: CASNPGGHTGELFF.

The rearrangement links TRBV20-1 to TRBJ1-2; TCRdb indicates TRBD1, and absent DNA this call remains unverified. CDR3 length: 13 amino acids. Germline V gene sequence: CDR1 DFQATT, CDR2 SNEGSKA (reference sequence). CDR3 amino acids: CSATPGTGVGYTF.

This rearrangement joins TRBV19 to TRBJ2-5; TCRdb proposes TRBD2, but this gene call is untestable without DNA. The CDR3 length is 14 residues. Germline values: CDR1 LNHDA, CDR2 SQIVND (reference sequence). CDR3 residues: CASSIGPTQETQYF.

The V and J genes are TRBV19 and TRBJ2-7; absent DNA, TCRdb's TRBD2 call cannot be checked. Germline-derived CDR1 and CDR2 are LNHDA and SQIVND (reference sequence). There are 13 residues in the CDR3. This chain's CDR3 is CASRRAGAYEQYF.

This sequence joins TRBV27 and TRBJ2-3; TCRdb designates TRBD1, a call that cannot be tested without DNA. Germline assignment: CDR1 MNHEY and CDR2 SMNVEV (reference sequence). This CDR3 spans 16 amino acids. The CDR3 is CASSTGTVVYSDTQYF.